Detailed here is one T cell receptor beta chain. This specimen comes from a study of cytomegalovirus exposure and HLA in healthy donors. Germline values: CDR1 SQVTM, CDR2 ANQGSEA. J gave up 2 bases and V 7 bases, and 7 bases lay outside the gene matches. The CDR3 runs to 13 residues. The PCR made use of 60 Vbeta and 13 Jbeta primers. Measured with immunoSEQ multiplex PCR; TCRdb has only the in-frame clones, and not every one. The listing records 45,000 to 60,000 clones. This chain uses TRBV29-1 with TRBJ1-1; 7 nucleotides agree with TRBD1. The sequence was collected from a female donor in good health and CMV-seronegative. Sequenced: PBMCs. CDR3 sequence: CSAVTGTNTEAFF. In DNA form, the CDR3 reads TGCAGCGCTGTGACAGGGACTAACACTGAAGCTTTCTTT. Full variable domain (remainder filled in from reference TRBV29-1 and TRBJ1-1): SAVISQKPSRDICQRGTSLTIQCQVDSQVTMMFWYRQQPGQSLTLIATANQGSEATYESGFVIDKFPISRPNLTFSTLTVSNMSPEDSSIYLCSAVTGTNTEAFFGQGTRLTVV.